Sample share makes the clone carrying this T cell receptor (delta chain) medium-sized. Other nucleotide sequences from this sample produce the same CDR3. The entry originates in a study of gamma-delta chains in newborns, infants, children. TCRdb called clones from the reads again using CATT. The sample lists thousands of delta-chain clones, less than 0.75% occurring once. The CDR3 totals 18 residues. Germline CDR1 is GEAIGNYY and CDR2 is EKD. After removal of 1 base from V and 0 bases from J, the junction contained 5 bases not matched to a gene. The chain uses TRDV2 and TRDJ3; 7 bases are a match to TRDD3. Sequenced input: blood. The clonotype was recovered from a child who was a newborn, infant or young child, either healthy, febrile or measles-vaccinated (not recorded which). CDR3 residues: CACDTGWGSSWDTRQMFF. CDR3 nucleotides: TGTGCCTGTGACACTGGGTGGGGGAGCTCCTGGGACACCCGACAGATGTTTTTC.